This is a list of T cell receptor beta chains from one sample in a study of cytomegalovirus exposure and HLA in healthy donors. The data were produced by immunoSEQ multiplex PCR, yet TCRdb's version contains in-frame clones alone and is incomplete. The sample holds some 120,000 clones; 75% to 85% are singletons and the top ten take over 2.5%. The specimen sequenced was PBMCs. These receptors were collected from a male donor in good health and CMV-seronegative. The CDR3 runs from the conserved cysteine through the conserved F or W. Each record gives: V gene, J gene, D gene, clone size, CDR3 DNA, CDR3 protein. The D gene is left open where the match is weak. Clone size is not always given. Where it is, it says once, few, many or a class for expanded clones.

v_gene: TRBV7-2; j_gene: TRBJ2-6; d_gene: TRBD2; abundance: .; CDR3nt: TGTGCCAGCAGCTTCTCTAGCGGAGTCTCTGGGGCCAACGGCCTGACTTTC; CDR3aa: CASSFSSGVSGANGLTF
v_gene: TRBV7-2; j_gene: TRBJ2-3; d_gene: TRBD2; abundance: .; CDR3nt: TGTGCCAGCAGCTTGGACTATTGGCGGGAGTCGATAGATACGCAGTATTTT; CDR3aa: CASSLDYWRESIDTQYF
v_gene: TRBV6-1; j_gene: TRBJ2-7; d_gene: TRBD1; abundance: .; CDR3nt: TGTGCCAGCAGTGGGACAGGGGGATACGAGCAGTACTTC; CDR3aa: CASSGTGGYEQYF
v_gene: TRBV5-1; j_gene: TRBJ2-1; d_gene: .; abundance: .; CDR3nt: TGCGCCAGTAATATAGCGAGCTCCTACAATGAGCAGTTCTTC; CDR3aa: CASNIASSYNEQFF
v_gene: TRBV10-3; j_gene: TRBJ1-6; d_gene: TRBD1; abundance: once; CDR3nt: TGTGCCATCAGTGAGTCTAGGGACAGGGGGAATTCACCCCTCCACTTT; CDR3aa: CAISESRDRGNSPLHF
v_gene: TRBV7-9; j_gene: TRBJ2-7; d_gene: .; abundance: .; CDR3nt: TGTGCCAGCAGCCCTGATATACAGCGGTCAACCTACGAGCAGTACTTC; CDR3aa: CASSPDIQRSTYEQYF
v_gene: TRBV28; j_gene: TRBJ1-2; d_gene: .; abundance: .; CDR3nt: TGTGCCAGCCGAATCCAGGGAAAGGACGGCTACACCTTC; CDR3aa: CASRIQGKDGYTF
v_gene: TRBV9; j_gene: TRBJ2-7; d_gene: .; abundance: .; CDR3nt: TGTGCCAGCAGCGTAGACGGCCAGGGCTACTACGAGCAGTACTTC; CDR3aa: CASSVDGQGYYEQYF
v_gene: TRBV9; j_gene: TRBJ2-2; d_gene: .; abundance: .; CDR3nt: TGTGCCAGCAGCTCGACCGGGGAGCTGTTTTTT; CDR3aa: CASSSTGELFF
v_gene: TRBV7-7; j_gene: TRBJ2-2; d_gene: TRBD1; abundance: .; CDR3nt: TGTGCTAGCAGCTTTCCGGGACAGGTGTCCGGGGAGCTGTTTTTT; CDR3aa: CASSFPGQVSGELFF
v_gene: TRBV7-9; j_gene: TRBJ2-1; d_gene: TRBD1; abundance: .; CDR3nt: TGTTCCAGCAGCTTACGACAGGGGGGAAACCACAATGAGCAGTTCTTC; CDR3aa: CSSSLRQGGNHNEQFF
v_gene: TRBV4-2; j_gene: TRBJ1-1; d_gene: TRBD1; abundance: .; CDR3nt: TGTGCCAGCATGGGACAGGGGGACACTGAAGCTTTCTTT; CDR3aa: CASMGQGDTEAFF
v_gene: TRBV30; j_gene: TRBJ2-3; d_gene: TRBD1; abundance: .; CDR3nt: TGTGCCTTAGACAGGGCCCTCACAGATACGCAGTATTTT; CDR3aa: CALDRALTDTQYF
v_gene: TRBV5-4; j_gene: TRBJ1-1; d_gene: .; abundance: .; CDR3nt: TGTGCCAGCAGCATGGGAGGGATGACTGAAGCTTTCTTT; CDR3aa: CASSMGGMTEAFF
v_gene: TRBV30; j_gene: TRBJ2-5; d_gene: .; abundance: .; CDR3nt: TGTGCCTGGAGTGTAGGAAAGACAGGGCGGTCTTCGAGGGGAGGGACCCAGTACTTC; CDR3aa: CAWSVGKTGRSSRGGTQYF
v_gene: TRBV25-1; j_gene: TRBJ2-3; d_gene: TRBD1; abundance: .; CDR3nt: TGTGCCAGCAGTGCCAATTGGAGACAGGGAATCACAGATACGCAGTATTTT; CDR3aa: CASSANWRQGITDTQYF
v_gene: TRBV6-6; j_gene: TRBJ1-2; d_gene: .; abundance: .; CDR3nt: TGTGCCAGCAGTTACTCGTCGGGTGGCTACACCTTC; CDR3aa: CASSYSSGGYTF
v_gene: TRBV2; j_gene: TRBJ1-6; d_gene: .; abundance: few; CDR3nt: TGTGCCGACGGCGGAGGGAGGAATTCACCCCTCCACTTT; CDR3aa: CADGGGRNSPLHF
v_gene: TRBV9; j_gene: TRBJ1-2; d_gene: .; abundance: .; CDR3nt: TGTGCCAGCAGCGCCCAAACAGCTAACTATGGCTACACCTTC; CDR3aa: CASSAQTANYGYTF
v_gene: TRBV2; j_gene: TRBJ2-7; d_gene: TRBD1; abundance: .; CDR3nt: TGTGCCAGCACTGTAGACAGGGGAGGAACCTACGAGCAGTACTTC; CDR3aa: CASTVDRGGTYEQYF
v_gene: TRBV11-1; j_gene: TRBJ1-2; d_gene: .; abundance: .; CDR3nt: TGTGCCAGCAGCTCCTCCCTCGCGGTTTCTGGCTACACCTTC; CDR3aa: CASSSSLAVSGYTF
v_gene: TRBV2; j_gene: TRBJ2-5; d_gene: .; abundance: .; CDR3nt: TGTGCCAGCGGAAACCAGGGTTTAGAGACCCAGTACTTC; CDR3aa: CASGNQGLETQYF